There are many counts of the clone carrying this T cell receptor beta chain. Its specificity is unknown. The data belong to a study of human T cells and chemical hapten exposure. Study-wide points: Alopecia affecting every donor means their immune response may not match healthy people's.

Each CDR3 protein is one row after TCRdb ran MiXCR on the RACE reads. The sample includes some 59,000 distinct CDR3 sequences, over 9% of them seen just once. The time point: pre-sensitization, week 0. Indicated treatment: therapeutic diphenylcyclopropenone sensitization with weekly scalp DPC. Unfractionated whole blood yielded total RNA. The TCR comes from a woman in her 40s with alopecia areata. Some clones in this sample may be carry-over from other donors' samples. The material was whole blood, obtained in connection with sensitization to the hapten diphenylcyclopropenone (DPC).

The CDR3 region is CSAINRRSNTEAFF. CDR3 sequence (DNA): TGCAGTGCTATAAACAGGAGAAGTAACACTGAAGCTTTCTTT. The V call is TRBV20-1, the J call TRBJ1-1, with D perhaps TRBD1 (5 bases). Germline V lookup: CDR1 DFQATT, CDR2 SNEGSKA (reference sequence). With 4 bases removed from V and 2 bases from J, the gap between germline ends came to 14 bases. The CDR3 runs to 14 residues.